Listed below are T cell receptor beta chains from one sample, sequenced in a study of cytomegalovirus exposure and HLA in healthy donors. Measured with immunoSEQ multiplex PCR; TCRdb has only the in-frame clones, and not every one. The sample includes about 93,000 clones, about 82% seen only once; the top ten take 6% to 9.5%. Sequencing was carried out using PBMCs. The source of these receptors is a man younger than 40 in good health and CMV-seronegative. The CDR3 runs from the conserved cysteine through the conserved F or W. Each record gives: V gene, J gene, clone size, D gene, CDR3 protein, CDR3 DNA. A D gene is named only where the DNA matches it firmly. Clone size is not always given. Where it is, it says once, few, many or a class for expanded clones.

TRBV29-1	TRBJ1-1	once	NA	CSVVGVGTEAFF	TGCAGCGTTGTCGGGGTAGGCACTGAAGCTTTCTTT
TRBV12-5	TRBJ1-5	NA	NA	CASGFDYQPQHF	TGTGCTAGTGGTTTTGACTATCAGCCCCAGCATTTT
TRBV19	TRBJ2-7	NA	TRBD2	CASSKGGAIYEQYF	TGTGCCAGTAGTAAGGGAGGGGCCATCTACGAGCAGTACTTC
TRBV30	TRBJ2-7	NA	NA	CAWSDMYEQYF	TGTGCCTGGAGTGATATGTACGAGCAGTACTTC
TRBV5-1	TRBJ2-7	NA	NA	CASSLRRPISYEQYF	TGCGCCAGCAGCTTGCGGCGGCCCATATCCTACGAGCAGTACTTC
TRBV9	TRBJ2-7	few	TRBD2	CASSVSVWGASGIYEQYF	TGTGCCAGCAGCGTATCAGTTTGGGGGGCTAGCGGGATCTACGAGCAGTACTTC
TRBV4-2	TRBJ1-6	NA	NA	CASSQVRNSPLHF	TGTGCCAGCAGCCAAGTCAGAAATTCACCCCTCCACTTT
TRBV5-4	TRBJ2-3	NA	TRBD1	CASSPGTGGQIREYF	TGTGCCAGCAGCCCGGGGACAGGGGGCCAAATAAGGGAGTATTTT
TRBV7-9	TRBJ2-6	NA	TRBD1	CASRRGPSGANVLTF	TGTGCCAGCAGAAGGGGGCCCTCTGGGGCCAACGTCCTGACTTTC
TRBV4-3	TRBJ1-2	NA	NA	CASSQDVNTKGYTF	TGCGCCAGCAGCCAAGATGTGAACACGAAGGGCTACACCTTC
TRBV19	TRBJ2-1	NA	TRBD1	CASSLGLTGQVNNEQFF	TGTGCCAGTAGTTTAGGTCTGACGGGACAGGTCAACAATGAGCAGTTCTTC
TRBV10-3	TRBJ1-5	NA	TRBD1	CAISEGQGVGQPQHF	TGTGCCATCAGTGAGGGACAGGGGGTCGGTCAGCCCCAGCATTTT
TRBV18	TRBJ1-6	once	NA	CASSPRTTGLDSPLHF	TGTGCCAGCTCACCAAGGACTACGGGTCTTGATTCACCCCTCCACTTT
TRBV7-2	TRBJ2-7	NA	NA	CASSPHYGYEQYF	TGTGCCAGCAGCCCGCACTACGGTTACGAGCAGTACTTC
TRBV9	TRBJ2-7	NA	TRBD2	CASSASGGLPYEQYF	TGTGCCAGCAGCGCCAGCGGGGGCCTTCCCTACGAGCAGTACTTC
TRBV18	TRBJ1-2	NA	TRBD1	CASSPKGQGANGYTF	TGTGCCAGCTCACCAAAGGGACAGGGGGCGAATGGCTACACCTTC
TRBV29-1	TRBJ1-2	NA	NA	CSVEPPQVLYGYTF	TGCAGCGTTGAACCGCCACAGGTTCTCTATGGCTACACCTTC
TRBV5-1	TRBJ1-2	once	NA	CASSFSTGRDYGYTF	TGCGCCAGCAGCTTCAGTACAGGGAGAGACTATGGCTACACCTTC
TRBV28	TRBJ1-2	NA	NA	CASSEQSNYGYTF	TGTGCCAGCAGCGAACAGTCTAACTATGGCTACACCTTC
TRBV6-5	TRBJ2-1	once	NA	CASSYRSGNEQFF	TGTGCCAGCAGTTATAGGTCCGGGAATGAGCAGTTCTTC
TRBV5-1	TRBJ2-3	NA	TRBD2	CASSVLAGFTDTQYF	TGCGCCAGCAGCGTCCTAGCGGGTTTCACAGATACGCAGTATTTT
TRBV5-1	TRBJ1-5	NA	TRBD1	CASSLGDRESNQPQHF	TGCGCCAGCAGCTTGGGGGACAGGGAGAGCAATCAGCCCCAGCATTTT
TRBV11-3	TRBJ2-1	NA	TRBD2	CASSWGLAGVHNEQFF	TGTGCCAGCAGCTGGGGACTAGCGGGAGTCCACAATGAGCAGTTCTTC
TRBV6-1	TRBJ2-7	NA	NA	CASIAGSGEQYF	TGTGCCAGCATTGCAGGGTCAGGCGAGCAGTACTTC
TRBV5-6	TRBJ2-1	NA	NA	CASSLAGAVSYNEQFF	TGTGCCAGCAGCTTGGCCGGTGCGGTCTCCTACAATGAGCAGTTCTTC
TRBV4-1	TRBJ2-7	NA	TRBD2	CASSPTTSGRYEQYF	TGCGCCAGCAGCCCCACGACTAGCGGGAGGTACGAGCAGTACTTC
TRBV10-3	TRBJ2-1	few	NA	CAISEPRRSSFEQFF	TGTGCCATCAGTGAGCCCAGACGGAGTAGTTTTGAGCAGTTCTTC
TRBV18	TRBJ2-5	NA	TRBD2	CASSPGLARGETQYF	TGTGCCAGCTCACCGGGACTAGCGCGAGGGGAGACCCAGTACTTC
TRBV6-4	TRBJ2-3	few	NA	CASSVGGSTDTQYF	TGTGCCAGCAGTGTGGGGGGATCCACAGATACGCAGTATTTT
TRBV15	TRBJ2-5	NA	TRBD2	CATSRPGLAEQETQYF	TGTGCCACCAGCAGACCGGGACTAGCGGAGCAAGAGACCCAGTACTTC
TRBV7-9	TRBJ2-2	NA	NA	CASSLGPPSTGELFF	TGTGCCAGCAGCTTAGGGCCCCCCAGTACCGGGGAGCTGTTTTTT
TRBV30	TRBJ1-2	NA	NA	CAWNPILGPGGYTF	TGTGCCTGGAACCCGATACTCGGGCCGGGGGGCTACACCTTC
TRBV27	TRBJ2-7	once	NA	CASGVTYEQYF	TGTGCCAGCGGAGTAACCTACGAGCAGTACTTC
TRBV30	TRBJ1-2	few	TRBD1	CAWSVHWTGNGYTF	TGTGCCTGGAGTGTACACTGGACAGGGAATGGCTACACCTTC
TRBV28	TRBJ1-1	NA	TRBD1	CASSLLIRDRGRVNTEAFF	TGTGCCAGCAGTTTGCTTATCCGGGACAGGGGACGTGTGAACACTGAAGCTTTCTTT
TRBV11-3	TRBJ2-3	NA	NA	CASREASTDTQYF	TGTGCCAGCAGGGAGGCTAGCACAGATACGCAGTATTTT
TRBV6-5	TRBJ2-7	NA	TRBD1	CASRPDRARTYEQYF	TGTGCCAGCAGGCCGGACAGGGCACGCACCTACGAGCAGTACTTC
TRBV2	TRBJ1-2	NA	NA	CASSEAGGNYGYTF	TGTGCCAGCAGTGAGGCGGGGGGAAACTATGGCTACACCTTC
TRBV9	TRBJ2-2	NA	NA	CASSRTSIGNTGELFF	TGTGCCAGCAGCCGTACCTCTATCGGGAACACCGGGGAGCTGTTTTTT
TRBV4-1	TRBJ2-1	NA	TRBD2	CASSHLGLAAYNEQFF	TGCGCCAGCAGCCACCTGGGACTAGCGGCTTACAATGAGCAGTTCTTC
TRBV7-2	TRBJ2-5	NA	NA	CASSLVVWGGGETQYF	TGTGCCAGCAGCTTAGTAGTATGGGGGGGCGGAGAGACCCAGTACTTC
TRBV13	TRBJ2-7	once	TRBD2	CASSFRGTSAYEQYF	TGTGCCAGCAGCTTTAGGGGGACTAGCGCCTACGAGCAGTACTTC
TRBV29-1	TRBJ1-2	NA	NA	CSVAGGLGYGYTF	TGCAGCGTTGCGGGGGGATTGGGGTATGGCTACACCTTC
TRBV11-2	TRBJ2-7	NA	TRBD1	CASSPRPGQGGYEQYF	TGTGCCAGCAGCCCCCGACCGGGACAGGGAGGATACGAGCAGTACTTC
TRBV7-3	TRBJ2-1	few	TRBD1	CASSSSQPGGSYNEQFF	TGTGCCAGCAGCTCATCTCAACCAGGGGGATCCTACAATGAGCAGTTCTTC
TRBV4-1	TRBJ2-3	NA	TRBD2	CASSQDEAGGGTDTQYF	TGCGCCAGCAGCCAAGATGAGGCGGGGGGCGGCACAGATACGCAGTATTTT
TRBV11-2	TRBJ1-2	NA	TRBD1	CASSPGQGVGGYTF	TGTGCCAGCAGCCCTGGACAGGGGGTTGGTGGCTACACCTTC
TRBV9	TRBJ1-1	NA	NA	CASSAGSGLTEAFF	TGTGCCAGCAGCGCCGGGAGTGGTTTGACTGAAGCTTTCTTT